Below, 5 T cell receptor beta chains from the same sample are listed, as sequenced in a study of early T cells in non-severe SARS-CoV-2 infection (dated by TCRdb to the early 2020s). Library prep was done by 5' RACE. TCRdb shows the sequencer as NextSeq 500. TCRdb reanalyzed the raw reads on its own, using fastp at Q25 for trimming and MiXCR for clone calling, and kept in-frame beta chains. Under each unique CDR3 protein, matching rows form one entry showing the most common genes and DNA. The table for this sample lists about 80,000 distinct CDR3 sequences; roughly 4.7% of them were counted only once. Jointly, the top ten make up about 7% of the sample. Sequences were derived from whole blood, sampled at baseline. The receptors shown here come from an adult who was a healthcare worker with PCR-confirmed SARS-CoV-2 infection or an uninfected control (not recorded which).

This clonotype was observed many times. CDR3 sequence: CASSPTVPNQPQHF. The CDR3, as DNA: TGTGCCAGCAGTCCGACAGTGCCAAATCAGCCCCAGCATTTT. The J gene is TRBJ1-5, the V gene TRBV12-3 or TRBV12-4; tentatively, D is TRBD1 (5 bases). The CDR3 runs 14 residues. V lost 5 bases to trimming and J lost 4 bases, with 12 bases between them.

By sample share, this clonotype is medium-sized. The chain has TRBV28 and TRBJ2-7; D is unclear. The CDR3 spans 13 residues. Trimming removed 4 bases at V and 2 bases at J, with 9 bases between. CDR1 is MDHEN and CDR2 is SYDVKM in the germline V gene. CDR3 in DNA: TGTGCCAGCAGTTACTTATCGACCTACGAGCAGTACTTC. Amino acids: CASSYLSTYEQYF.

This chain links TRBV3-2 with TRBJ2-1; TRBD2 reflects the table's D call only, with no check against the DNA. TRBV3-2 is shown as a pseudogene. The CDR3 is 21 residues long. This CDR3 is CASSQPGPGLADLLTYNEQFF. Here the CDR3 DNA reads TGTGCCAGCAGCCAACCCGGACCGGGACTAGCTGACCTCCTGACCTACAATGAGCAGTTCTTC.

This clonotype was observed a handful of times. The CDR3 sequence is CASSREGGYEAFF. The CDR3 DNA is TGTGCCAGCAGCCGTGAAGGGGGCTATGAAGCTTTCTTT. V usage is TRBV12-3 or TRBV12-4 and J usage is TRBJ1-1, with 7 bases matching TRBD1. V shed 6 bases and J 7 bases; nucleotides not matched to a gene: 8. CDR3 size: 13 residues.

This clonotype was seen ten or more times. The J gene is TRBJ2-3, the V gene TRBV6-5; TRBD1 aligns across 7 bases. CDR1 and CDR2 from the germline V gene are MNHEY and SVGAGI. CDR3 length equals 15 residues. V was clipped by 5 bases and J by 2 bases; unmatched bases: 7. The CDR3 sequence is CASSTRDSYTDTQYF. As DNA, the CDR3 is TGTGCCAGCAGTACCCGGGACAGCTACACAGATACGCAGTATTTT.